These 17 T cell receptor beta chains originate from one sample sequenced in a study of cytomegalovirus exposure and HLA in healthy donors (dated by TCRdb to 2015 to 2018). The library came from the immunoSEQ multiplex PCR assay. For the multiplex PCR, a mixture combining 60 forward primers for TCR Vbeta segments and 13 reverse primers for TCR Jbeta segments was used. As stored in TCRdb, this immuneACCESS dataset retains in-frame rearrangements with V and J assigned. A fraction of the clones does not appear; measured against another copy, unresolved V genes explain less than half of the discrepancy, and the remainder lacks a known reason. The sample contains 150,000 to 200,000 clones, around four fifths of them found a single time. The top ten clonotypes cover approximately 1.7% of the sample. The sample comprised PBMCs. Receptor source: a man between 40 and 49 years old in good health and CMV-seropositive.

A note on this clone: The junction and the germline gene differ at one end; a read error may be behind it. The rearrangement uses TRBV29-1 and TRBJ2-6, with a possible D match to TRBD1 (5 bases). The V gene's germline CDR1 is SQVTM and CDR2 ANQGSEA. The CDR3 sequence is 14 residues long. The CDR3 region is CSVGGVSGANGLTF. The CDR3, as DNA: TGCAGCGTTGGAGGCGTCTCTGGGGCCAACGGCCTGACTTTC.

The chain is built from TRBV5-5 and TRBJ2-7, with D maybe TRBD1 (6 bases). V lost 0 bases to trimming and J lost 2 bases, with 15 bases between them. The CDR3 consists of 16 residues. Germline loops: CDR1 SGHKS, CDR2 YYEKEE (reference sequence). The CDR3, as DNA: TGTGCCAGCAGCTTGGCCAGGCAGGGGTTGACCTACGAGCAGTACTTC. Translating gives CASSLARQGLTYEQYF.

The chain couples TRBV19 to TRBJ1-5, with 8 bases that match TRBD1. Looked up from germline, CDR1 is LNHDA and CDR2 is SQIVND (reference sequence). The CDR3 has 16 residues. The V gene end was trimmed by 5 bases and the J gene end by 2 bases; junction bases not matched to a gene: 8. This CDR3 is CASSWTGRFGNQPQHF. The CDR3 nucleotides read TGTGCCAGTAGTTGGACAGGGCGCTTCGGCAATCAGCCCCAGCATTTT. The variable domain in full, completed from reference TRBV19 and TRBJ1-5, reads DGGITQSPKYLFRKEGQNVTLSCEQNLNHDAMYWYRQDPGQGLRLIYYSQIVNDFQKGDIAEGYSVSREKKESFPLTVTSAQKNPTAFYLCASSWTGRFGNQPQHFGDGTRLSIL.

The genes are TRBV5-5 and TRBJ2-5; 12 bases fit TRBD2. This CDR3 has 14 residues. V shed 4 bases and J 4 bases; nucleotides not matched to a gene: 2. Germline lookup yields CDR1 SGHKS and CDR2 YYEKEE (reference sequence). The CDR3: CASSPSGRGETQYF. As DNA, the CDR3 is TGTGCCAGCAGCCCTAGCGGGAGGGGAGAGACCCAGTACTTC.

The CDR3, as DNA: TGTGCCAGCAGCTTAGCTGAGACAGGGATAACCGGGGAGCTGTTTTTT. Encoded protein: CASSLAETGITGELFF. This chain links TRBV7-6 with TRBJ2-2; 7 bases match TRBD1. The CDR3 has 16 amino acids. The ends lost 0 bases at V and 5 bases at J; junction bases unmatched: 6. Germline V lookup: CDR1 SGHVS, CDR2 FNYEAQ.

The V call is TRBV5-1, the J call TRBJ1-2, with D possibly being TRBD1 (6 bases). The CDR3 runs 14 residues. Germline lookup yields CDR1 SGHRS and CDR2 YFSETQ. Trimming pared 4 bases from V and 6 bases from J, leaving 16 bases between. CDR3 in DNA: TGCGCCAGCAGCCCCGACAGGATGATAAATGGCTACACCTTC. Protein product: CASSPDRMINGYTF. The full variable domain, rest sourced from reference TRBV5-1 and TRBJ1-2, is KAGVTQTPRYLIKTRGQQVTLSCSPISGHRSVSWYQQTPGQGLQFLFEYFSETQRNKGNFPGRFSGRQFSNSRSEMNVSTLELGDSALYLCASSPDRMINGYTFGSGTRLTVV.

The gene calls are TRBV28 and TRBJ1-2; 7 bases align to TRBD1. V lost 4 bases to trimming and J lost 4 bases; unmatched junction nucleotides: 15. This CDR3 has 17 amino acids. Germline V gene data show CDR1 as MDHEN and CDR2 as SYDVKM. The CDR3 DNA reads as TGTGCCAGCAGTTCCTACGGACGACAGGGTCCCATCTATGGCTACACCTTC. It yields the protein CASSSYGRQGPIYGYTF.

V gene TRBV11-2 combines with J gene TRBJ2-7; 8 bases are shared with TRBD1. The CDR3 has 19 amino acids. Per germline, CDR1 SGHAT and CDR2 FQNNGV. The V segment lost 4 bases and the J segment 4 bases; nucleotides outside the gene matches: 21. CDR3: CASSSTIADPGQEPYEQYF. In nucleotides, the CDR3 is TGTGCCAGCAGCTCCACAATAGCAGATCCGGGACAGGAACCGTACGAGCAGTACTTC.

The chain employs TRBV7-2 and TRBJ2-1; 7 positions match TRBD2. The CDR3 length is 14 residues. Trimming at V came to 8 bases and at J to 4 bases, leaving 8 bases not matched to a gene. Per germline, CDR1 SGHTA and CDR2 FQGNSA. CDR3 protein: CASRSPAGYNEQFF. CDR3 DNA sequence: TGTGCCAGCCGAAGTCCAGCGGGGTACAATGAGCAGTTCTTC.

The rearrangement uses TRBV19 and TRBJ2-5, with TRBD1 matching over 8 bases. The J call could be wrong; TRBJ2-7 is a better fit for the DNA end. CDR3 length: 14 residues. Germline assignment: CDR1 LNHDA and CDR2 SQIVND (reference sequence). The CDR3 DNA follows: TGTGCCAGTAGTTTGCCGGGACAGGTGGTCGAGCAGTACTTC. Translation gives CASSLPGQVVEQYF.

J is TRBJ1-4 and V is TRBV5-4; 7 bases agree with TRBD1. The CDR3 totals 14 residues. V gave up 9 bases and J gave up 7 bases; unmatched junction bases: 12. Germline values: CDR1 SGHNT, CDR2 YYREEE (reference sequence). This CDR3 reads CATGRGTVGEKLFF. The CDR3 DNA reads TGTGCCACCGGGAGGGGGACAGTGGGTGAAAAACTGTTTTTT.

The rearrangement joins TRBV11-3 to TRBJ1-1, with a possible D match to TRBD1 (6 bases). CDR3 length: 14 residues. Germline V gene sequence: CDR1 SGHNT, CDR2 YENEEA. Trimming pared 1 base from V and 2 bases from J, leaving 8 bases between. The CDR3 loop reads CASSLGGGNTEAFF. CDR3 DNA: TGTGCCAGCAGCTTAGGAGGGGGAAACACTGAAGCTTTCTTT.

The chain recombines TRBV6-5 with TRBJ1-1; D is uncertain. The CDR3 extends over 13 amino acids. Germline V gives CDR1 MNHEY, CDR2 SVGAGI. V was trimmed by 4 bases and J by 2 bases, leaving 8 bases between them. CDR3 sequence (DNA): TGTGCCAGCAGTTGGGCAGGAAACACTGAAGCTTTCTTT. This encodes CASSWAGNTEAFF.

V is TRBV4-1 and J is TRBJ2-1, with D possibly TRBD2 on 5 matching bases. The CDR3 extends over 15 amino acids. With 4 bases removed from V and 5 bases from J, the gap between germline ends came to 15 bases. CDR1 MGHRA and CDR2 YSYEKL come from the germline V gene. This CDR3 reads CASSPEASRDNEQFF. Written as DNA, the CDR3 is TGCGCCAGCAGCCCAGAAGCCTCGAGGGACAATGAGCAGTTCTTC.

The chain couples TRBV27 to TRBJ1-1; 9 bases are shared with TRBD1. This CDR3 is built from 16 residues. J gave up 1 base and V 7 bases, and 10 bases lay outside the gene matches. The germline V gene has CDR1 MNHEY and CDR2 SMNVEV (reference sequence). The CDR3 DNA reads TGTGCCAGCACCGCGATAGGACAGGGGACGAACACTGAAGCTTTCTTT. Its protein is CASTAIGQGTNTEAFF.

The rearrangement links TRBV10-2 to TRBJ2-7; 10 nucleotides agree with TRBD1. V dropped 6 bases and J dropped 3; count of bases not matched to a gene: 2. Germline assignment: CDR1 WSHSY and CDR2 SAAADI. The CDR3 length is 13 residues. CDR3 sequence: CASRGTGDYEQYF. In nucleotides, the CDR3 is TGCGCCAGCAGAGGGACAGGGGACTACGAGCAGTACTTC.

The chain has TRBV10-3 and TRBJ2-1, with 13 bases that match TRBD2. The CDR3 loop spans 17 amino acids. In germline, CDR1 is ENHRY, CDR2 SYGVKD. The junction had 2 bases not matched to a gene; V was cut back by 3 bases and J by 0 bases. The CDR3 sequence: CAISDRTSGSSYNEQFF. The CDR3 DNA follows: TGTGCCATCAGTGATAGGACTAGCGGGAGCTCCTACAATGAGCAGTTCTTC.